This TCR beta chain is from a study of T cells after yellow fever vaccination. About the research overall: In the case of low-cell-number fractions, SMART-Seq v4 Ultra Low Input was used for preparation. Study-level results: The secondary response peaked faster, at day 5 versus 15, but was weaker. From the bulk population, abundant clonotypes could contaminate and appear within FACS-sorted repertoires.

5'RACE template switching added a universal primer site and UMIs to TCR cDNA. TCRdb used MiXCR to reprocess the 5' RACE reads, holding one entry per CDR3 protein. The table shows about 170,000 distinct CDR3 sequences, with approximately 11% occurring only once. Note on this clonotype: Its matching antigen is unknown.

The CDR3 extends over 15 amino acids. Germline CDR1 and CDR2: MNHEY and SVGAGI. V shed 0 bases and J shed 7 bases, with 13 bases lying between them. This chain joins TRBV6-5 and TRBJ2-1; D not certain. The source is a man aged 18 to 35 who received the YFV17D yellow fever vaccine. This specimen was CD8+ T cells sorted from PBMCs, taken 15 days after the yellow fever booster vaccination. CDR3 nucleotide sequence: TGTGCCAGCAGTTACTCGTCGGCCTCCCAAAATGAGCAGTTCTTC. It specifies CASSYSSASQNEQFF.